One and the same sample provided the 2 T cell receptor beta chains below, sequenced in a study of Ad26.COV2.S vaccination and SARS-CoV-2 variants. Clones were sequenced by immunoSEQ multiplex PCR, and TCRdb holds only the in-frame ones, with some missing. This sample yields about 350,000 clones, of which 65% to 90% are seen a single time; around 11% belongs to the top ten. Described treatment: around 19 received Ad26.COV2.S at low or high dose, single or two shots; roughly five received placebo; per-sample allocation not given. It was on day 63 after the first vaccine or placebo injection that samples were taken. Sequencing was performed on peripheral blood, taken in a trial of Ad26.COV2.S vaccine versus placebo. The receptors were gathered from a person aged 18-60 years who received the Ad26.COV2.S COVID-19 vaccine or a placebo.

There are a few counts of this clone. The chain carries TRBV7-2 and TRBJ1-5; D call uncertain. Germline CDR1 reads SGHTA; CDR2 reads FQGNSA. The V end lost 1 base, the J end lost 5 bases, and 12 bases lay between the germline ends. The CDR3 has 15 residues. CDR3 bases: TGTGCCAGCAGCTTAGACCGACTGATTGATCAGCCCCAGCATTTT. Translated, it gives CASSLDRLIDQPQHF.

The V gene is TRBV7-2, the J gene TRBJ1-1; D remains unclear. The CDR3 covers 13 residues. The V end was cut by 1 base, the J end by 5 bases, with 8 bases between. Looked up from germline, CDR1 is SGHTA and CDR2 is FQGNSA. The chain's CDR3 is CASSLDVMTEAFF. The CDR3 coding sequence is TGTGCCAGCAGCTTAGACGTAATGACTGAAGCTTTCTTT.